The clone carrying this T cell receptor beta chain was seen a few times. Its antigen is undetermined. The same CDR3 is also encoded by other DNA sequences in this sample. PCR was performed using 60 Vbeta and 13 Jbeta primers. In the authors' methods: Roughly 10 million shared chains were among about 80 million unique TCR beta chains counted in a later analysis. TCRdb's copy holds only in-frame clones and misses some; the assay was immunoSEQ multiplex PCR. The V and J calls and clone size are taken from that table; D and trimming were inferred from the DNA. The sample lists 85,000 to 130,000 clones, approximately 85% occurring once. The entry originates in a study of cytomegalovirus exposure and HLA in healthy donors. Study-level points and caveats: In all likelihood, a cluster of highly shared sequence variants was a sequencing artifact.

The V gene lost 3 bases and the J gene lost 4 bases, with 13 bases spanning the gap. Germline loops: CDR1 LGHNT, CDR2 FRNRAP. The CDR3 is 14 amino acids. The sample taken for sequencing was PBMCs. The rearrangement links TRBV12-5 to TRBJ2-7, with D possibly TRBD2 on 6 matching bases. The origin of this receptor is a man aged 45 to 65 in good health and CMV-seronegative. CDR3 loop: CASGFRPGAYEQYV. The CDR3 DNA sequence: TGTGCTAGTGGTTTTCGCCCGGGAGCTTACGAGCAGTACGTC.